The sequence of this T cell receptor beta chain was determined in a study of blood T cell repertoires in COVID-19. This clone has a handful of counts. Trimming took 4 bases from V and 0 from J; bases not matched to a gene: 1. This CDR3 region has 14 residues. The germline gives CDR1 MNHEY, CDR2 SVGAGI. Sequenced by immunoSEQ multiplex PCR; TCRdb stores in-frame clones only, minus some. Altogether roughly 200,000 clones are present, 86% being singletons, with the ten largest covering approximately 2.8%. V is TRBV6-5 and J is TRBJ1-1; 8 bases are a match to TRBD1. The clonotype was recovered from a woman aged 45-59 years in a cohort exposed to, infected with or recovered from COVID-19 (not recorded which). Material for sequencing was PBMCs or T cells enriched from blood (not recorded which). The CDR3 nucleotides read TGTGCCAGCAGTTCAGGGGGCCTGAACACTGAAGCTTTCTTT. It specifies CASSSGGLNTEAFF.